This T cell receptor (beta chain) came from a study of cytomegalovirus exposure and HLA in healthy donors. Study in general: The roughly 130 validation repertoires used the same platform as the approximately 670 first-cohort repertoires (as reported by a later analysis). Regarding the study as a whole: Researchers counted 164 TCR beta chains as cytomegalovirus-associated. The majority of TCR sequences were rare, yet some public TCRs appeared in many donors. The classifier, whose performance was assessed in both the original and validation cohorts, reportedly diagnosed cytomegalovirus status with high specificity and sensitivity.

Regarding this clone: Antigen unknown.

The CDR3 is 14 amino acids. V trimming: 7 bases; J trimming: 5 bases; junction bases outside the gene matches: 9. Germline V gene data show CDR1 as PRHDT and CDR2 as FYEKMQ (reference sequence). Sequencing was performed with immunoSEQ multiplex PCR; in TCRdb, only in-frame clones are kept and a portion is missing. Here the sample spans more than 150,000 clones, about four fifths being singletons. The chain combines TRBV13 with TRBJ2-7; 9 nucleotides match TRBD1. Material for sequencing was PBMCs. This clonotype was sampled from a man between 18 and 35 years old in good health and CMV-seropositive. Here the CDR3 DNA reads TGTGCCAGCATCCTCCGGGACAGGGTCCACGAGCAGTACTTC. Protein: CASILRDRVHEQYF.